The 5 T cell receptor beta chains listed next were all sequenced from one sample in a study of T cell changes during pregnancy in multiple sclerosis. Sequenced by immunoSEQ multiplex PCR; TCRdb stores in-frame clones only, minus some. The top ten clones hold 1.5% to 2% of a sample with approximately 93,000 clones, approximately 90% of them seen once. Sequenced here: peripheral blood, sampled in the first trimester of pregnancy. These receptors all come from a female donor in good health, enrolled as a control in a pregnancy study.

V gene TRBV9 combines with J gene TRBJ1-2, with D perhaps TRBD1 (6 bases). The CDR3 length is 15 residues. Trimming took 0 bases from V and 8 from J, leaving 17 bases between them. Germline-derived CDR1 and CDR2 are SGDLS and YYNGEE. DNA for the CDR3: TGTGCCAGCAGCGTAGACCCGACAGGATTCGAGGGCTACACCTTC. This encodes CASSVDPTGFEGYTF.

This sequence joins TRBV7-3 and TRBJ2-2; TRBD1 is a possible D gene (5 bases). V dropped 5 bases and J dropped 5 bases, with 9 bases sitting between them. Germline-derived CDR1 and CDR2 are SGHTA and FQGTGA. This CDR3 has 13 amino acids. As DNA, the CDR3 is TGTGCCAGCAGCACACCAGGGACCGGGGAGCTGTTTTTT. It is translated as CASSTPGTGELFF.

The chain couples TRBV4-3 to TRBJ2-5, with D tentatively TRBD1 (6 bases). The germline gives CDR1 LGHNA, CDR2 YSLEER. Trimming cost V 1 base and J 4 bases, with 16 bases left between them. There are 16 residues in the CDR3. This CDR3 is CASSQAGDGFSETQYF. Here the CDR3 DNA reads TGCGCCAGCAGCCAAGCAGGGGACGGTTTTTCAGAGACCCAGTACTTC.

The V and J genes are TRBV5-4 and TRBJ2-5; 7 bases are a match to TRBD2. The CDR3 loop spans 15 amino acids. Per germline, CDR1 SGHNT and CDR2 YYREEE (reference sequence). V shed 3 bases, J shed 0 bases, and the junction held 5 bases outside the gene matches. The CDR3 nucleotides are TGTGCCAGCAGCTGGGGAGGGGCGTACCAAGAGACCCAGTACTTC. The encoded protein is CASSWGGAYQETQYF.

This chain links TRBV19 with TRBJ1-1; 7 bases align to TRBD1. The CDR3 consists of 13 residues. Germline trimming cut 2 bases from V and 5 bases from J; bases unmatched to any gene: 2. Germline values: CDR1 LNHDA, CDR2 SQIVND (reference sequence). CDR3 bases: TGTGCCAGTAGTATACCGGGACAGACTGAAGCTTTCTTT. Translated, it gives CASSIPGQTEAFF.